The clone carrying this T cell receptor (beta chain) was recorded at least ten times. This sample is part of a study of identical twins. Germline-derived CDR1 and CDR2 are SGHDN and FVKESK. The V end lost 1 base, the J end lost 6 bases, and 10 bases lay between the germline ends. This CDR3 has 13 residues. From the 5' RACE reads, TCRdb called clonotypes with MiXCR, one entry per CDR3 protein. The data contain 420,000 or so distinct CDR3 sequences, under 20% of them singletons. The receptor was isolated from a man between 50 and 59 years old in good health. Material: naive T cells sorted from blood. The gene calls are TRBV14 and TRBJ2-7, with D unclear. The CDR3 DNA is TGTGCCAGCAGCCAAGTGTCAGGATCCGAGCAGTACTTC. Protein product: CASSQVSGSEQYF.